This T cell receptor beta chain comes out of a study of breast tumors, draining lymph nodes, adjacent tissues. Study-wide points: Tumor TCR diversity was below lymph nodes but above nontumor tissue. Data fit most tumor T cells coming from lymph node, expanding in tumor. Data only fit, rather than demonstrated, lymph node origin of most tumor T cells.

About this clonotype: What it binds is unknown. A read error is possible here, since a much larger clone lies one base away.

The lymph nodes were axillary draining lymph nodes from breast cancer patients. The CDR3 is 10 residues long. The V gene's germline CDR1 is SGHDT and CDR2 YYEEEE. TCRdb reprocessed the multiplex PCR reads via MiXCR and lists one record per CDR3 protein. The data show 120,000 or so distinct CDR3 sequences, just under 20% seen once. Sequencing was performed on axillary lymph node tissue. The chain has TRBV5-6 and TRBJ2-1; the D gene is possibly TRBD2 (5 bases). The TCR was taken from a female donor with breast cancer. Some clones in this sample may be carry-over from other donors' samples. The CDR3 DNA follows: TGTGCCAGCAGCTTGAGGGAGCAGTCCTTC. This gives the protein CASSLREQSF.